This T cell receptor beta chain was obtained from a study of T cell responses to AZD1222 COVID-19 vaccine. Clones were read by immunoSEQ multiplex PCR, and TCRdb kept only the in-frame ones, dropping some. This table has some 120,000 clones, around 84% appearing once. Study outcomes and limitations: Increased Spike-specific TCR breadth and depth were observed after two AZD1222 doses.

V was trimmed by 10 bases and J by 3 bases, leaving 16 bases between them. The CDR3 is 13 amino acids. In germline, CDR1 is LNHDA, CDR2 SQIVND (reference sequence). Concerning this clone itself: Its cognate antigen is unknown.

The sequence was collected from an adult in good health. The sequencing used peripheral blood, collected on day 0 of AZD1222 vaccination. This chain links TRBV19 with TRBJ2-7; possible D gene TRBD1, 7 bases. The CDR3 region has the DNA TGTGCCACCAAATCAGGGGGGAACTACGAGCAGTACTTC. Translating gives CATKSGGNYEQYF. The whole variable domain, remainder taken from reference TRBV19 and TRBJ2-7, is DGGITQSPKYLFRKEGQNVTLSCEQNLNHDAMYWYRQDPGQGLRLIYYSQIVNDFQKGDIAEGYSVSREKKESFPLTVTSAQKNPTAFYLCATKSGGNYEQYFGPGTRLTVT.